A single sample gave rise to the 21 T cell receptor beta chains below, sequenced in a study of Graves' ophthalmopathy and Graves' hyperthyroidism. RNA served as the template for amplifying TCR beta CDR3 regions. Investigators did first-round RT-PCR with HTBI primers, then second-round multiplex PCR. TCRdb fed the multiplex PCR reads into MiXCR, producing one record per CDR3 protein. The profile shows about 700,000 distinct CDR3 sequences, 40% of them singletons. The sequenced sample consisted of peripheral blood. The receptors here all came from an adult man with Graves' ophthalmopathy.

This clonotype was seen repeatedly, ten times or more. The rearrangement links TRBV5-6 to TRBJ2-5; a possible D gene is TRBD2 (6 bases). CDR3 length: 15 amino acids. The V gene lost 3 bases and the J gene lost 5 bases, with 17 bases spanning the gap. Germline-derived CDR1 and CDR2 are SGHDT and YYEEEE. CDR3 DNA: TGTGCCAGCAGCTCGGTACCGGGTCGGGGGGAGACCCAGTACTTC. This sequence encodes CASSSVPGRGETQYF.

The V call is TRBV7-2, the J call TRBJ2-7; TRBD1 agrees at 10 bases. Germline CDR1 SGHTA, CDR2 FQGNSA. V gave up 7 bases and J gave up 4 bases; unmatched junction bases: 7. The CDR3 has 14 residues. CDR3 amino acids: CASTKGTGEYEQYF. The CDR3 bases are TGTGCCAGCACGAAGGGGACAGGGGAATACGAGCAGTACTTC.

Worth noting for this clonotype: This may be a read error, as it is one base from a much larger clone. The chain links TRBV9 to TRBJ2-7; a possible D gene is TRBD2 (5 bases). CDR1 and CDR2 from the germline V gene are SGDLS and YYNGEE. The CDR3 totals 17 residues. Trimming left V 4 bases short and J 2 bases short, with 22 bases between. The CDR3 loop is CASSLAGVPSVTYEQYF. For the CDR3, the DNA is TGTGCCAGCAGCTTAGCCGGGGTGCCTTCGGTAACCTACGAGCAGTACTTC.

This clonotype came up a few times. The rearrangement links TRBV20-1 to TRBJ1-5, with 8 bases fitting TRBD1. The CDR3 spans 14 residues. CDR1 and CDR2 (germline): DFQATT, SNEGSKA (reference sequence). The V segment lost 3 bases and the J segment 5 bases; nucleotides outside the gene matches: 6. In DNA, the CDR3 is TGCAGTGCTAGTGAAGGACAGGGTGATCAGCCCCAGCATTTT. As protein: CSASEGQGDQPQHF.

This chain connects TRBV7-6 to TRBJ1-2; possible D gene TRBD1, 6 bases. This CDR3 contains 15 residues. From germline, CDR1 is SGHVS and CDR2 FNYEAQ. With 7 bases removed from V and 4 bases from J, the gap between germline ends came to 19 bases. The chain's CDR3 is CASIVKQGGGYGYTF. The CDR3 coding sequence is TGTGCCAGCATCGTTAAACAGGGAGGCGGCTATGGCTACACCTTC.

The CDR3 reads CASSQQGPMAYGYTF. In nucleotides, the CDR3 is TGTGCCAGCAGCCAACAGGGCCCGATGGCCTATGGCTACACCTTC. The V gene is TRBV25-1, the J gene TRBJ1-2; possible D gene TRBD1, 6 bases. Germline V gene lookup returns CDR1 MGHDK and CDR2 SYGVNS. The germline V and J ends were trimmed by 6 bases and 4 bases, with 18 bases remaining between them. The CDR3 spans 15 residues.

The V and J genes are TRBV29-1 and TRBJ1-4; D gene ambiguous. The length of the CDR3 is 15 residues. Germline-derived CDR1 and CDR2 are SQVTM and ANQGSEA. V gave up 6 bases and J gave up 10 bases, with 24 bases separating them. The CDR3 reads CSVESRTSGKVKLFF. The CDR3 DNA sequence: TGCAGCGTCGAGTCCAGGACTAGCGGGAAGGTAAAACTGTTTTTT.

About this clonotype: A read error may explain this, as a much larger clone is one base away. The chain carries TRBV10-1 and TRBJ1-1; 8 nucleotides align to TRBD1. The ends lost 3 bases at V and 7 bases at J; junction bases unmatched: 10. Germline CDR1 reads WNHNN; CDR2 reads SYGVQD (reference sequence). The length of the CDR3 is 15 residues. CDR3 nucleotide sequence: TGCGCCAGCAGTGATACCCAGACAGGGGACGGTGAAGCTTTCTTT. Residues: CASSDTQTGDGEAFF.

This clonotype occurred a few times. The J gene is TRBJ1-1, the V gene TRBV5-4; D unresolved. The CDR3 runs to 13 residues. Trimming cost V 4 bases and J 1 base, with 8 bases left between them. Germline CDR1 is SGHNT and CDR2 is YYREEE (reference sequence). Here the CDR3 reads CASSREANTEAFF. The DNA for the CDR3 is TGTGCCAGCAGCCGGGAGGCGAACACTGAAGCTTTCTTT.

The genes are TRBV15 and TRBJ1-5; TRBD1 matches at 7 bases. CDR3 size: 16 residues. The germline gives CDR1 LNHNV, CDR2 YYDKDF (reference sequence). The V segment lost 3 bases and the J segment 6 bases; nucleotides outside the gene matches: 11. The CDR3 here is CATSSGDSMVTQPQHF. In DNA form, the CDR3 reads TGTGCCACCAGCAGTGGGGACAGCATGGTGACTCAGCCCCAGCATTTT.

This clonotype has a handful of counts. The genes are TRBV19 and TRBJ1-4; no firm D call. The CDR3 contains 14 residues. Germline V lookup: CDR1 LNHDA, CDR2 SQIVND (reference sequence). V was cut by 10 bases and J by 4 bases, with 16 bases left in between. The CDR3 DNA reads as TGTGCCACCCTAGGACTGCCCGGTAATGAAAAACTGTTTTTT. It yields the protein CATLGLPGNEKLFF.

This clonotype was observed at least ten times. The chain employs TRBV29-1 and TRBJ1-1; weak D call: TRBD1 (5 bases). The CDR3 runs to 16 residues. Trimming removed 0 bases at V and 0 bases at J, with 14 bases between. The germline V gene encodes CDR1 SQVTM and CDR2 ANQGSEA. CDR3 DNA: TGCAGCGTTGAAGATGGGACGGTCCGGGTGAACACTGAAGCTTTCTTT. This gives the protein CSVEDGTVRVNTEAFF.

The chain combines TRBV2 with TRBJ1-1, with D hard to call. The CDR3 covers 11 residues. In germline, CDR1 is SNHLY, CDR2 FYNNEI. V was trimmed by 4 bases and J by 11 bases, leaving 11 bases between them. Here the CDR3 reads CASSAGSTAFF. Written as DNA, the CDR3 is TGTGCCAGCAGTGCCGGGAGTACGGCTTTCTTT.

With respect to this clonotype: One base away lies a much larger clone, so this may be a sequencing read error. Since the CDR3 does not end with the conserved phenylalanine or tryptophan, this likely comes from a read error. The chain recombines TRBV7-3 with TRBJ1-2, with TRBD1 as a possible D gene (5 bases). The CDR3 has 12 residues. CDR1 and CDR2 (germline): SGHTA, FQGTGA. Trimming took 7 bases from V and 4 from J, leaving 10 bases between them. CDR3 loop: CASTDSIYGYTS. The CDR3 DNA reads TGTGCCAGCACCGACAGCATCTATGGCTACACCTCC.

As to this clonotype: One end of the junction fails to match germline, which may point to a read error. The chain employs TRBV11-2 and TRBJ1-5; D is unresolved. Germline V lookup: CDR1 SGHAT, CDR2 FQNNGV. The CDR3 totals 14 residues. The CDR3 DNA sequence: TGTGCCAGCAGCTTAAGGCCGGGGAATCAGCCCCAGCAGTTT. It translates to CASSLRPGNQPQQF.

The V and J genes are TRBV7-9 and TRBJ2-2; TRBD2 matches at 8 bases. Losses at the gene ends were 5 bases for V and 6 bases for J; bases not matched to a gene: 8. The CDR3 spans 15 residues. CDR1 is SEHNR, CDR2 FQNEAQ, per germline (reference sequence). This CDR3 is CASSPGLVGSGELFF. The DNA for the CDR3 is TGTGCCAGCAGCCCGGGACTAGTAGGATCCGGGGAGCTGTTTTTT.

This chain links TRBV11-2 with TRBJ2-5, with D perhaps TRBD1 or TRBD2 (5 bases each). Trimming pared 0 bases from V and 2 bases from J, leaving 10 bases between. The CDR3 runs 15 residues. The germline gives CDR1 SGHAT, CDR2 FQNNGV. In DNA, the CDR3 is TGTGCCAGCAGCTTAGAGTTTGGGGGACAAGAGACCCAGTACTTC. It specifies CASSLEFGGQETQYF. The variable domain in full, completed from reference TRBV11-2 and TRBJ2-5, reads EAGVAQSPRYKIIEKRQSVAFWCNPISGHATLYWYQQILGQGPKLLIQFQNNGVVDDSQLPKDRFSAERLKGVDSTLKIQPAKLEDSAVYLCASSLEFGGQETQYFGPGTRLLVL.

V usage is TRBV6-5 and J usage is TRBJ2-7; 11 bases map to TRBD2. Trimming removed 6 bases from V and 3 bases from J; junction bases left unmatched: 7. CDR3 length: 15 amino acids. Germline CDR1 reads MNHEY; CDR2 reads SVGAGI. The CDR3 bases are TGTGCCAGCAGCGCTGCTAGCGGGGGGCTCTACGAGCAGTACTTC. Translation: CASSAASGGLYEQYF.

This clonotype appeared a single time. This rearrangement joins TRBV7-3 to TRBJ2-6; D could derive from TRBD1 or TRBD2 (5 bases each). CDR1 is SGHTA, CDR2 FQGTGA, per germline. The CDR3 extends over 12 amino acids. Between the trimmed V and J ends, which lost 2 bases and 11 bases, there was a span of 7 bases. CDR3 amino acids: CASSLRGHVLTF. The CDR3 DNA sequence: TGTGCCAGCAGCTTACGGGGCCACGTCCTGACTTTC.

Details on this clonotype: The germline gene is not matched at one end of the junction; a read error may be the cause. In DNA form, the CDR3 reads TGTGCCAGCAGTGAAGTAGGAAACCACTATGGCTACACCTTC. Residues: CASSEVGNHYGYTF. V and J are TRBV10-3 and TRBJ1-2; no firm D call. Germline values: CDR1 ENHRY, CDR2 SYGVKD. CDR3 length: 14 amino acids.

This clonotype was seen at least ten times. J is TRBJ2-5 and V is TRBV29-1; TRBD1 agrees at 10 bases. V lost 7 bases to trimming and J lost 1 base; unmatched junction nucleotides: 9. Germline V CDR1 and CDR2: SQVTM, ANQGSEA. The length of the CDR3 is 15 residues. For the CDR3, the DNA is TGCAGCGCCGGGGACAGGGGAACCGGCCAAGAGACCCAGTACTTC. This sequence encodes CSAGDRGTGQETQYF. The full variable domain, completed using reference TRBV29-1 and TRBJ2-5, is SAVISQKPSRDICQRGTSLTIQCQVDSQVTMMFWYRQQPGQSLTLIATANQGSEATYESGFVIDKFPISRPNLTFSTLTVSNMSPEDSSIYLCSAGDRGTGQETQYFGPGTRLLVL.